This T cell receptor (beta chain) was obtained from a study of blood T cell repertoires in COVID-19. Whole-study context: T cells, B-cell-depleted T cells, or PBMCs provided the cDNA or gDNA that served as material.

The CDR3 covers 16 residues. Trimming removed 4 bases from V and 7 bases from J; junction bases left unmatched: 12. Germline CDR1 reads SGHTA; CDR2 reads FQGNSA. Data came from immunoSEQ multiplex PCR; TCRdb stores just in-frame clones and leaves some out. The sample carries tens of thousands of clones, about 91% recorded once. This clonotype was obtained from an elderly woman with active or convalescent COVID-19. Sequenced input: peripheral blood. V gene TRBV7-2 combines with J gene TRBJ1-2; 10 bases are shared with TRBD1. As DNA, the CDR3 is TGTGCCAGCAGCTCAGGGACAGGGGTTGGAACCGGTGGCTACACCTTC. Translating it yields CASSSGTGVGTGGYTF.